This T cell receptor (beta chain) was captured by sequencing in a study of blood T cell repertoires in COVID-19. Germline V lookup: CDR1 MNHEY, CDR2 SMNVEV (reference sequence). Trimming cost V 2 bases and J 4 bases, with 12 bases left between them. CDR3 length equals 15 residues. In the original analysis: Estimated nucleated cell counts came from reference gene primer amplification. Clones were sequenced by immunoSEQ multiplex PCR, and TCRdb holds only the in-frame ones, with some missing. V and J calls and clone size come straight from that table; D and trimming were deduced from the DNA. This sample yields roughly 200,000 clones, of which roughly 80% are seen a single time; 7.9% belongs to the top ten. This clone is classed as medium-sized.

The chain combines TRBV27 with TRBJ2-1, with D possibly TRBD1 on 5 matching bases. The source of this sequence is a woman of 80 years or more with acute or convalescent COVID-19. The sequenced sample consisted of peripheral blood. The CDR3 here is CASSLGGAAYNEQFF. Here the CDR3 DNA reads TGTGCCAGCAGTTTAGGTGGGGCCGCTTACAATGAGCAGTTCTTC.